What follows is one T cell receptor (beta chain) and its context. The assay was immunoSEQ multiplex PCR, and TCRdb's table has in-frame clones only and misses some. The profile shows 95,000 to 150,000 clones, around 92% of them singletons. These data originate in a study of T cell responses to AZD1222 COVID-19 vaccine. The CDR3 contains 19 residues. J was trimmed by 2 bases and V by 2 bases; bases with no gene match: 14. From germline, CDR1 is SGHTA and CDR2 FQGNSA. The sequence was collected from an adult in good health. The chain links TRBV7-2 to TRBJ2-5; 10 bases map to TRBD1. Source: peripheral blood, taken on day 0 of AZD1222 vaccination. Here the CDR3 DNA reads TGTGCCAGCAGCTTACCGGGACAGGGGTTCGGGGAGCATCAAGAGACCCAGTACTTC. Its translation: CASSLPGQGFGEHQETQYF. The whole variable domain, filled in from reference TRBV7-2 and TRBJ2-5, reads GAGVSQSPSNKVTEKGKDVELRCDPISGHTALYWYRQSLGQGLEFLIYFQGNSAPDKSGLPSDRFSAERTGGSVSTLTIQRTQQEDSAVYLCASSLPGQGFGEHQETQYFGPGTRLLVL.